This TCR beta chain stems from a study of OX40 agonist ivuxolimab in advanced cancers. Clones were read by immunoSEQ multiplex PCR, and TCRdb kept only the in-frame ones, dropping some. The sample has some 96,000 clones; approximately 91% are singletons. Of note for this clone: Its antigen is undetermined.

General observations from the study: Dosing at 0.1 to 3.0 mg/kg was accompanied by clonal expansion of CD4+ and CD8+ blood T cells by week 6.

CDR1 SGDLS and CDR2 YYNGEE come from the germline V gene. V trimming: 2 bases; J trimming: 6 bases; junction bases outside the gene matches: 5. The CDR3 sequence is 16 residues long. The chain combines TRBV9 with TRBJ2-1, with 13 bases that match TRBD2. This receptor was identified in an adult with an advanced solid tumor such as melanoma, head and neck, liver or kidney cancer. The sequenced sample was CD4+ or CD8+ T cells sorted from blood, obtained in a trial of the OX40 agonist ivuxolimab. The CDR3 is CASSVALAGGPNEQFF. The CDR3 nucleotides are TGTGCCAGCAGCGTTGCACTAGCGGGAGGGCCCAATGAGCAGTTCTTC. The complete variable domain, with remaining parts taken from reference TRBV9 and TRBJ2-1, reads DSGVTQTPKHLITATGQRVTLRCSPRSGDLSVYWYQQSLDQGLQFLIQYYNGEERAKGNILERFSAQQFPDLHSELNLSSLELGDSALYFCASSVALAGGPNEQFFGPGTRLTVL.